The clone carrying this T cell receptor beta chain has more than one count but fewer than ten. Its antigen is currently unknown. This sample's time point: sample taken at primary tumor resection. Tumor, nontumor lung or frozen PBMC supplied whole RNA, sequenced without sorting. The cohort: 65 to 80 early-stage, untreated non-small cell lung cancer patients. These data come from a study of spatial heterogeneity in lung cancer. The CDR3 spans 13 residues. Germline CDR1 and CDR2: LNHDA and SQIVND (reference sequence). The V gene lost 10 bases and the J gene lost 0 bases, with 10 bases spanning the gap. TCRdb passed the 5' RACE reads through MiXCR, listing each CDR3 protein once. The data show around 60,000 distinct CDR3 sequences, approximately 8.9% seen once. Study-wide results and caveats: Ubiquitous expanded tumor TCRs surfaced in blood more at resection than they did at follow-up.

Here the sequenced sample was PBMCs, taken at surgery. The sequence was obtained from a female donor with early-stage non-small cell lung cancer. The chain links TRBV19 to TRBJ1-5, with D unclear. The CDR3 region is CAIAAYSNQPQHF. The CDR3 DNA is TGTGCCATAGCAGCTTATAGCAATCAGCCCCAGCATTTT.